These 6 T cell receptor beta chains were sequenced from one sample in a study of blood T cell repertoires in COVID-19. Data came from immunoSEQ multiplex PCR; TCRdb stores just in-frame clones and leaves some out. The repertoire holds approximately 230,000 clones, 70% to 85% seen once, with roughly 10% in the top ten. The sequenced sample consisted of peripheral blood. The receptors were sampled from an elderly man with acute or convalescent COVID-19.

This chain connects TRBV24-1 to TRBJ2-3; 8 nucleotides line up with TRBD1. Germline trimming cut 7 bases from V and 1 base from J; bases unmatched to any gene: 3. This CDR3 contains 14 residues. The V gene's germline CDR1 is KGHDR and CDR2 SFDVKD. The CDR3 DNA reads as TGTGCCACCAGCCTGACAGGGGGCACAGATACGCAGTATTTT. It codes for CATSLTGGTDTQYF.

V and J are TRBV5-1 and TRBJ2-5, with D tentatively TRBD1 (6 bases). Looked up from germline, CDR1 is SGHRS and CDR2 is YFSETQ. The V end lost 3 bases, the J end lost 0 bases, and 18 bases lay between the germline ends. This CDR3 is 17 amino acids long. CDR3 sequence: CASSYSNRVPYQETQYF. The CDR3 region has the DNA TGCGCCAGCAGCTATTCGAACAGGGTTCCGTACCAAGAGACCCAGTACTTC.

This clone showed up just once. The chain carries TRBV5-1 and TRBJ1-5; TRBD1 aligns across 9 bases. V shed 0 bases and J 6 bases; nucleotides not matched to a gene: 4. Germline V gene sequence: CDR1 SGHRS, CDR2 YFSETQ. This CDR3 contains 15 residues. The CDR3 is CASSLAGTGTQPQHF. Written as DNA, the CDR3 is TGCGCCAGCAGCTTGGCCGGGACAGGGACTCAGCCCCAGCATTTT.

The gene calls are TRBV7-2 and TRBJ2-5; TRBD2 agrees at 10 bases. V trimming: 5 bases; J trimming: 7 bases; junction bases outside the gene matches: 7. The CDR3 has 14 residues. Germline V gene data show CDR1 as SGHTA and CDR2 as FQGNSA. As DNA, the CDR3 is TGTGCCAGCAGCACAGGACTAGCGGTAGGGACCCAGTACTTC. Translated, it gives CASSTGLAVGTQYF.

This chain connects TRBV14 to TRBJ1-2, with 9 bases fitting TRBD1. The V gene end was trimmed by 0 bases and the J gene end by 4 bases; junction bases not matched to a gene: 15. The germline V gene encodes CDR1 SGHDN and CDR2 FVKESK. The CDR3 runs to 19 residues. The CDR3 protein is CASSQDSGQGIVRPYGYTF. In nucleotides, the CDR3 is TGTGCCAGCAGCCAAGATAGCGGACAGGGGATAGTAAGGCCCTATGGCTACACCTTC.

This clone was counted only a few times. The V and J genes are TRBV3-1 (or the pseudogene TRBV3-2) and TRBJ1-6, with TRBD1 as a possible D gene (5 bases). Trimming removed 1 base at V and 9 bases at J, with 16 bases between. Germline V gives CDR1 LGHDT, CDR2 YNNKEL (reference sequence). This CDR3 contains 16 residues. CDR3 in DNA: TGTGCCAGCAGCCAAGGGCCAAATGGGCAGGGTTCACCCCTCCACTTT. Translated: CASSQGPNGQGSPLHF.